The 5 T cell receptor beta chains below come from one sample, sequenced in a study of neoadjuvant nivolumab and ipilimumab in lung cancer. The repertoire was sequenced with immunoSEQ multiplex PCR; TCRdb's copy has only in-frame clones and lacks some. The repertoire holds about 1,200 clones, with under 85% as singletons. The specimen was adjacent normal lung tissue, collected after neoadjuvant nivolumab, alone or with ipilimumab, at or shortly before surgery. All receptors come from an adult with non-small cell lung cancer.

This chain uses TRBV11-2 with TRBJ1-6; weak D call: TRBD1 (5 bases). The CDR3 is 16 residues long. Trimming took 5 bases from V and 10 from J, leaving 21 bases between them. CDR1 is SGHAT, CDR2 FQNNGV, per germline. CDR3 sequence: CASSPGASRAGSPLHF. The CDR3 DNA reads TGTGCCAGCAGCCCCGGGGCCTCCAGGGCAGGCTCACCCCTCCACTTT.

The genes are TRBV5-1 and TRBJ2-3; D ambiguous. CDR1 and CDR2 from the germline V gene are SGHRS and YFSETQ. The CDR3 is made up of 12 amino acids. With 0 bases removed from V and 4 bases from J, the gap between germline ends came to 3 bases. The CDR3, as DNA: TGCGCCAGCAGCTTGGCGGCAGATACGCAGTATTTT. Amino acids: CASSLAADTQYF. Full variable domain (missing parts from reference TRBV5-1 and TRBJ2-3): KAGVTQTPRYLIKTRGQQVTLSCSPISGHRSVSWYQQTPGQGLQFLFEYFSETQRNKGNFPGRFSGRQFSNSRSEMNVSTLELGDSALYLCASSLAADTQYFGPGTRLTVL.

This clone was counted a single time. The CDR3 protein is CASSRRDRGHGYTF. The CDR3 DNA is TGTGCCAGCAGTCGCCGGGACAGGGGCCATGGCTACACCTTC. The chain combines TRBV2 with TRBJ1-2, with 10 bases fitting TRBD1. J gave up 6 bases and V 5 bases, and 6 bases lay outside the gene matches. The germline V gene has CDR1 SNHLY and CDR2 FYNNEI. This CDR3 has 14 amino acids.

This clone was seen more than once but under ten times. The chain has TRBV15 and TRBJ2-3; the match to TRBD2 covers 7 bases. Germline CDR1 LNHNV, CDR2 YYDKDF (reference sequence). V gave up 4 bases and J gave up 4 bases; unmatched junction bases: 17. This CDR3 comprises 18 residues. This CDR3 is CATSTVREDTLQSDTQYF. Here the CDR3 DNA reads TGTGCCACCAGCACTGTACGGGAGGACACCTTACAGTCAGATACGCAGTATTTT.

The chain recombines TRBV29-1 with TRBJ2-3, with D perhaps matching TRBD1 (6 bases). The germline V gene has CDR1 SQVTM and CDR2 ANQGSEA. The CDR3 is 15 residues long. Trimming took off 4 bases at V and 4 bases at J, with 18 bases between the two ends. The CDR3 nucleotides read TGCAGCGTTGGAGGACAGCGGCGGGTTGCAGATACGCAGTATTTT. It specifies CSVGGQRRVADTQYF.